These 16 T cell receptor beta chains share one sample of origin, sequenced in a study of CD8 T cells in Susac syndrome. Random hexamers were used to reverse transcribe 0.5 to 1 ug of RNA. MiXCR, applied by TCRdb to the immunoSEQ multiplex PCR reads, yields one record per CDR3 protein. The sample yields 90,000 to 150,000 distinct CDR3 sequences, 85% to 95% seen once. Source material: CD4+ T cells from PBMCs. The source is a human donor with multiple sclerosis.

This clonotype was counted a single time. J is TRBJ2-2 and V is TRBV11-2; D unresolved. Between the trimmed V and J ends, which lost 4 bases and 0 bases, there was a span of 15 bases. CDR1 is SGHAT, CDR2 FQNNGV, per germline. The CDR3 spans 17 residues. The CDR3 loop is CASSSPRQPANTGELFF. The CDR3 DNA sequence: TGTGCCAGCAGCTCCCCCCGGCAGCCCGCGAACACCGGGGAGCTGTTTTTT.

The chain uses TRBV23-1 and TRBJ2-5, with D possibly matching TRBD1 (7 bases). TRBV23-1 is labeled an ORF, and its function is uncertain. The CDR3 is 22 amino acids. The V and J ends lost 0 bases and 5 bases respectively, with 34 bases between them. The CDR3 is CASSQSGKVGDRIEGTRETQYF. The CDR3 DNA follows: TGCGCCAGCAGTCAATCGGGCAAGGTCGGGGACAGAATAGAAGGGACTCGGGAGACCCAGTACTTC.

The chain joins TRBV4-3 to TRBJ1-3; D gene unclear. V was shortened by 2 bases and J by 2 bases, with 10 bases between the two germline ends. Germline V gene lookup returns CDR1 LGHNA and CDR2 YSLEER. CDR3 length equals 15 residues. CDR3 region: CASSQREETGNTIYF. DNA for the CDR3: TGCGCCAGCAGCCAAAGGGAGGAGACTGGAAACACCATATATTTT.

This chain connects TRBV28 to TRBJ1-5; the match to TRBD1 covers 8 bases. The germline gives CDR1 MDHEN, CDR2 SYDVKM. Trimming took 4 bases from V and 5 from J; bases not matched to a gene: 4. CDR3 length: 14 amino acids. CDR3 bases: TGTGCCAGCAGTTGGACAGGGTTTGATCAGCCCCAGCATTTT. Translating it yields CASSWTGFDQPQHF. Filled out from reference TRBV28 and TRBJ1-5, the complete variable domain reads DVKVTQSSRYLVKRTGEKVFLECVQDMDHENMFWYRQDPGLGLRLIYFSYDVKMKEKGDIPEGYSVSREKKERFSLILESASTNQTSMYLCASSWTGFDQPQHFGDGTRLSIL.

This clonotype turned up a few times. This chain uses TRBV19 with TRBJ2-5; a weak D match, TRBD2 (6 bases). CDR1 LNHDA and CDR2 SQIVND come from the germline V gene (reference sequence). V lost 3 bases, J lost 5 bases, and 10 bases lay in between. The CDR3 has 13 amino acids. Written as DNA, the CDR3 is TGTGCCAGTAGTATTGGAGGGCTGGAGACCCAGTACTTC. It encodes CASSIGGLETQYF.

V usage is TRBV19 and J usage is TRBJ1-1; D call uncertain. The CDR3 contains 11 residues. Germline CDR1 reads LNHDA; CDR2 reads SQIVND (reference sequence). The V end lost 6 bases, the J end lost 3 bases, and 5 bases lay between the germline ends. The CDR3 DNA reads as TGTGCCAGTAGAGCAGACACTGAAGCTTTCTTT. Protein: CASRADTEAFF.

This chain joins TRBV12-3 or TRBV12-4 and TRBJ2-7; D not certain. This CDR3 is 12 amino acids long. V lost 5 bases, J lost 3 bases, and 8 bases lay in between. The CDR3 DNA reads TGTGCCAGCAGTAATCCGGGCTACGAGCAGTACTTC. This encodes CASSNPGYEQYF.

The CDR3 is CASSRGGTVNNQPQHF. Here the CDR3 DNA reads TGTGCCAGCAGCCGGGGCGGGACTGTCAATAATCAGCCCCAGCATTTT. V gene TRBV4-2 combines with J gene TRBJ1-5, with a weak D call TRBD1 (5 bases). Trimming took off 4 bases at V and 4 bases at J, with 17 bases between the two ends. Per germline, CDR1 LGHNA and CDR2 YNFKEQ. The CDR3 runs to 16 residues.

J is TRBJ1-3 and V is TRBV30; D remains ambiguous. Germline loops: CDR1 GTSNPN, CDR2 SVGIG (reference sequence). The ends were cut back, 8 bases at V and 0 bases at J, with 8 bases in the middle. This CDR3 region has 12 residues. CDR3: CARTSSGNTIYF. The DNA for the CDR3 is TGTGCCAGAACTTCCTCTGGAAACACCATATATTTT.

V and J are TRBV20-1 and TRBJ2-2; maybe TRBD2 (6 bases). This CDR3 spans 16 amino acids. The V end was cut by 0 bases, the J end by 2 bases, with 13 bases between. CDR1 DFQATT and CDR2 SNEGSKA come from the germline V gene (reference sequence). The CDR3 loop reads CSAREGGGPNTGELFF. In DNA form, the CDR3 reads TGCAGTGCTAGAGAGGGAGGAGGGCCTAACACCGGGGAGCTGTTTTTT.

The chain recombines TRBV30 with TRBJ1-1; D gene unclear. The CDR3 is 13 residues long. The germline V and J ends were trimmed by 4 bases and 0 bases, with 9 bases remaining between them. From germline, CDR1 is GTSNPN and CDR2 SVGIG (reference sequence). This CDR3 is CAWNGNLNTEAFF. CDR3 sequence (DNA): TGTGCCTGGAATGGGAATTTGAACACTGAAGCTTTCTTT. Combining the CDR3 with reference TRBV30 and TRBJ1-1 gives the whole variable domain SQTIHQWPATLVQPVGSPLSLECTVEGTSNPNLYWYRQAAGRGLQLLFYSVGIGQISSEVPQNLSASRPQDRQFILSSKKLLLSDSGFYLCAWNGNLNTEAFFGQGTRLTVV.

V usage is TRBV5-1 and J usage is TRBJ1-2; D gene ambiguous. CDR3 length: 15 residues. CDR1 is SGHRS and CDR2 is YFSETQ in the germline V gene. Trimming pared 4 bases from V and 2 bases from J, leaving 15 bases between. The CDR3: CASSRLGGLNYGYTF. Here the CDR3 DNA reads TGCGCCAGCAGCCGCTTGGGAGGGTTGAACTATGGCTACACCTTC.

The chain carries TRBV6-2 or TRBV6-3 and TRBJ2-7; the match to TRBD1 covers 9 bases. J gave up 4 bases and V 7 bases, and 8 bases lay outside the gene matches. This CDR3 has 14 amino acids. Germline V CDR1 and CDR2: MNHEY, SVGEGT. The CDR3, as DNA: TGTGCCAGCAATCTAGGACAGGGGAGGTACGAGCAGTACTTC. Translating it yields CASNLGQGRYEQYF.

The V call is TRBV30, the J call TRBJ1-2; no reliable D call. Trimming removed 0 bases from V and 7 bases from J, with 15 bases in between. The germline V gene encodes CDR1 GTSNPN and CDR2 SVGIG (reference sequence). The CDR3 loop spans 14 amino acids. CDR3 in DNA: TGTGCCTGGAGTGTCGGCCAGGACGGGAGTGGCTACACCTTC. Translating it yields CAWSVGQDGSGYTF. The full variable domain, its missing parts supplied by reference TRBV30 and TRBJ1-2, is SQTIHQWPATLVQPVGSPLSLECTVEGTSNPNLYWYRQAAGRGLQLLFYSVGIGQISSEVPQNLSASRPQDRQFILSSKKLLLSDSGFYLCAWSVGQDGSGYTFGSGTRLTVV.

V and J are TRBV25-1 and TRBJ2-7; possibly TRBD2 for D (5 bases). V was cut by 2 bases and J by 5 bases, with 16 bases left in between. CDR1 MGHDK and CDR2 SYGVNS come from the germline V gene. The CDR3 is made up of 15 amino acids. Written as DNA, the CDR3 is TGTGCCAGCAGTGAAATCGGGAAAGCTGGGGACGAGCAGTACTTC. As protein: CASSEIGKAGDEQYF.

This chain uses TRBV20-1 with TRBJ1-3; D is possibly TRBD1 (5 bases). Trimming pared 0 bases from V and 4 bases from J, leaving 22 bases between. Germline V lookup: CDR1 DFQATT, CDR2 SNEGSKA (reference sequence). CDR3 length: 18 amino acids. The CDR3 reads CSARDSRTGENQGNTIYF. The CDR3 DNA sequence: TGCAGTGCTAGAGATAGTCGGACGGGGGAAAATCAAGGAAACACCATATATTTT.